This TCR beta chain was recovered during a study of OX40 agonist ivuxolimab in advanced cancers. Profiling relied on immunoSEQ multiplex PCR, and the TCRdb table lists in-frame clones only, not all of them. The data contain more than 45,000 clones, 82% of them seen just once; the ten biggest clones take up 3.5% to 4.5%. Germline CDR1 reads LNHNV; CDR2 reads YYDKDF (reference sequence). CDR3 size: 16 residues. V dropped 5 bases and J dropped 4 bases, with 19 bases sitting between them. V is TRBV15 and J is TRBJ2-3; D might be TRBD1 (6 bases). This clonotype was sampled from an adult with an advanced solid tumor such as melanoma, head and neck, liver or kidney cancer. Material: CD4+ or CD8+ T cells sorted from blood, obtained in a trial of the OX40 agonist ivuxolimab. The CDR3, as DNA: TGTGCCACCAGCCGAGGCGGCAGGGGATGGCCAGATACGCAGTATTTT. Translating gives CATSRGGRGWPDTQYF.